One sample yielded the 32 T cell receptor beta chains listed below, sequenced in a study of CD8+ T cells in alopecia areata. RNA, once extracted, was reverse transcribed into cDNA for use as the sequencing template. TCRdb's table, derived via immunoSEQ multiplex PCR, lists solely in-frame clones and lacks some. Counted here are 65,000 to 100,000 clones, roughly 51% occurring once; the ten biggest clones make up 5.7%. Sequenced material: NKG2D-high CD8+ T cells sorted from blood. The receptors were sampled from a human donor with alopecia areata.

This chain joins TRBV4-3 and TRBJ2-2; D gene ambiguous. V shed 3 bases and J shed 6 bases, with 11 bases lying between them. Germline V lookup: CDR1 LGHNA, CDR2 YSLEER. The CDR3 has 14 amino acids. The CDR3 loop is CASSHLRGAGELFF. The CDR3 nucleotides read TGCGCCAGCAGCCACCTTAGAGGCGCCGGGGAGCTGTTTTTT.

The chain combines TRBV25-1 with TRBJ2-5; TRBD1 matches 7 bases. The CDR3 covers 13 residues. CDR1 and CDR2 from the germline V gene are MGHDK and SYGVNS. Trimming removed 6 bases from V and 5 bases from J; junction bases left unmatched: 6. This CDR3 reads CASSPQGVETQYF. CDR3 DNA sequence: TGTGCCAGCAGCCCGCAGGGGGTTGAGACCCAGTACTTC.

This clone was observed a few times. This chain links TRBV5-1 with TRBJ2-7, with D unresolved. The CDR3 covers 11 residues. The V end lost 2 bases, the J end lost 5 bases, and 5 bases lay between the germline ends. The germline gives CDR1 SGHRS, CDR2 YFSETQ. In DNA form, the CDR3 reads TGCGCCAGCAGCTTAGGTGACGAGCAGTACTTC. The encoded protein is CASSLGDEQYF.

V is TRBV4-1 and J is TRBJ2-5; D unclear. The V end lost 0 bases, the J end lost 0 bases, and 8 bases lay between the germline ends. Germline V gives CDR1 MGHRA, CDR2 YSYEKL. The CDR3 has 15 amino acids. CDR3 sequence (DNA): TGCGCCAGCAGCCAAGATCCGACCCACCAAGAGACCCAGTACTTC. Its translation is CASSQDPTHQETQYF.

There are a few counts of this clone. The rearrangement joins TRBV5-1 to TRBJ2-5, with TRBD1 identical over 8 bases. In germline, CDR1 is SGHRS, CDR2 YFSETQ. This CDR3 has 15 amino acids. V lost 5 bases, J lost 4 bases, and 10 bases stayed unmatched. This CDR3 is CASRPGTGPPETQYF. CDR3 DNA sequence: TGCGCCAGCAGGCCCGGGACAGGCCCACCAGAGACCCAGTACTTC.

The CDR3 sequence: CASRQQGAEDTQYF. As DNA, the CDR3 is TGCGCCAGCAGACAACAGGGGGCGGAAGATACGCAGTATTTT. The rearrangement uses TRBV4-1 and TRBJ2-3; TRBD1 aligns across 9 bases. V gave up 6 bases and J gave up 5 bases; unmatched junction bases: 6. The germline V gene encodes CDR1 MGHRA and CDR2 YSYEKL. The CDR3 has 14 amino acids.

A word on this clone: The sample has other DNA sequences that encode this CDR3 too. This chain connects TRBV27 to TRBJ2-2; D gene uncertain. The CDR3 sequence is 12 residues long. Deletions cut 0 bases from V and 4 bases from J, with 0 bases between. Per germline, CDR1 MNHEY and CDR2 SMNVEV (reference sequence). CDR3 residues: CASSLSTGELFF. CDR3 in DNA: TGTGCCAGCAGTTTATCCACCGGGGAGCTGTTTTTT.

In this sample, this clone turned up a few times. The V gene is TRBV29-1, the J gene TRBJ1-2, with D possibly TRBD1 on 6 matching bases. The germline V gene has CDR1 SQVTM and CDR2 ANQGSEA. The CDR3 is 10 residues long. The germline V and J ends were trimmed by 8 bases and 6 bases, with 10 bases remaining between them. The chain's CDR3 is CSTRGDGYTF. CDR3 nucleotides: TGCAGCACGAGGGGGGATGGCTACACCTTC.

The V gene is TRBV27, the J gene TRBJ2-7; 12 bases line up with TRBD1. Germline CDR1 is MNHEY and CDR2 is SMNVEV (reference sequence). V lost 4 bases and J lost 7; bases outside the gene matches: 5. The CDR3 runs 14 residues. CDR3: CASSSGQGAWEQYF. Here the CDR3 DNA reads TGTGCCAGCAGTTCGGGACAGGGGGCCTGGGAGCAGTACTTC.

The chain couples TRBV27 to TRBJ2-2; D unresolved. This CDR3 spans 12 amino acids. Looked up from germline, CDR1 is MNHEY and CDR2 is SMNVEV (reference sequence). V was trimmed by 6 bases and J by 6 bases, leaving 8 bases between them. CDR3 loop: CASSLISGELFF. Here the CDR3 DNA reads TGTGCCAGCAGCCTAATTTCCGGGGAGCTGTTTTTT.

This clone has a handful of counts. V is TRBV5-6 and J is TRBJ2-1, with D tentatively TRBD1 or TRBD2 (6 bases each). Germline V gene sequence: CDR1 SGHDT, CDR2 YYEEEE. CDR3 length equals 16 residues. V gave up 1 base and J gave up 7 bases, with 18 bases separating them. This CDR3 reads CASSLMGGRRRNEQFF. The CDR3, as DNA: TGTGCCAGCAGCTTGATGGGGGGCAGGAGAAGAAATGAGCAGTTCTTC.

The chain recombines TRBV4-1 with TRBJ2-1; the D is unclear. The ends were cut back, 3 bases at V and 5 bases at J, with 11 bases in the middle. This CDR3 comprises 14 residues. From germline, CDR1 is MGHRA and CDR2 YSYEKL. The chain's CDR3 is CASSHQQEHNEQFF. The CDR3 coding sequence is TGCGCCAGCAGCCACCAGCAAGAGCACAATGAGCAGTTCTTC.

V gene TRBV27 combines with J gene TRBJ1-4; TRBD1 might be the D (5 bases). Germline values: CDR1 MNHEY, CDR2 SMNVEV (reference sequence). The CDR3 sequence is 14 residues long. Trimming left V 4 bases short and J 6 bases short, with 12 bases between. CDR3 in amino acids: CASSSGRAHEKLFF. CDR3 coding DNA: TGTGCCAGCAGTTCCGGCAGGGCCCATGAAAAACTGTTTTTT.

The chain employs TRBV29-1 and TRBJ1-1, with TRBD1 as a possible D gene (5 bases). V lost 3 bases and J lost 6, with 11 bases in between. CDR1 SQVTM and CDR2 ANQGSEA come from the germline V gene. CDR3 size: 12 residues. CDR3 residues: CSVDVGGAEAFF. DNA for the CDR3: TGCAGCGTTGATGTGGGGGGGGCTGAAGCTTTCTTT.

This chain links TRBV27 with TRBJ2-7; the D is unclear. This CDR3 comprises 13 residues. Germline-derived CDR1 and CDR2 are MNHEY and SMNVEV (reference sequence). The ends were cut back, 5 bases at V and 1 base at J, with 9 bases in the middle. CDR3 loop: CASSRPGSYEQYF. The CDR3 nucleotides are TGTGCCAGCAGTCGACCCGGGTCCTACGAGCAGTACTTC.

The J gene is TRBJ2-7, the V gene TRBV29-1; 7 positions match TRBD1. CDR1 and CDR2 from the germline V gene are SQVTM and ANQGSEA. With V trimmed by 4 bases and J by 3 bases, 6 bases remained unmatched. CDR3 length: 13 amino acids. CDR3 in DNA: TGCAGCGTTGGAGGGGGCAGTCTCTACGAGCAGTACTTC. It specifies CSVGGGSLYEQYF.

This sequence joins TRBV9 and TRBJ2-7; D is undetermined. Germline CDR1 reads SGDLS; CDR2 reads YYNGEE. The CDR3 runs 14 residues. V lost 4 bases, J lost 0 bases, and 11 bases lay in between. The CDR3 DNA sequence: TGTGCCAGCAGCCCCCCCAGCAGCTCCTACGAGCAGTACTTC. Translation: CASSPPSSSYEQYF.

The chain joins TRBV10-3 to TRBJ2-4, with unresolved D. Trimming left V 3 bases short and J 5 bases short, with 11 bases between. Per the germline V gene, CDR1 is ENHRY and CDR2 is SYGVKD. This CDR3 region has 14 residues. CDR3: CAISEVERENIQYF. CDR3 bases: TGTGCCATCAGTGAAGTGGAAAGAGAAAACATTCAGTACTTC.

The rearrangement links TRBV30 to TRBJ2-1; TRBD1 might be the D (5 bases). Trimming removed 0 bases at V and 7 bases at J, with 28 bases between. From germline, CDR1 is GTSNPN and CDR2 SVGIG (reference sequence). The CDR3 is made up of 19 amino acids. DNA of the CDR3: TGTGCCTGGAGTGTTTTTGTGGTAGAAATACTGGGGCAATGGAATGAGCAGTTCTTC. Translation gives CAWSVFVVEILGQWNEQFF.

This chain joins TRBV30 and TRBJ2-5; TRBD2 matches at 9 bases. This CDR3 contains 16 residues. V trimming: 3 bases; J trimming: 5 bases; junction bases outside the gene matches: 13. The germline gives CDR1 GTSNPN, CDR2 SVGIG (reference sequence). The CDR3 protein is CAWRGTWASGVETQYF. In DNA form, the CDR3 reads TGTGCCTGGAGGGGGACTTGGGCTAGCGGGGTTGAGACCCAGTACTTC.

The V and J genes are TRBV7-6 and TRBJ1-1; no reliable D call. Germline CDR1 reads SGHVS; CDR2 reads FNYEAQ. V shed 0 bases and J shed 10 bases, with 15 bases lying between them. The CDR3 consists of 14 residues. CDR3 DNA sequence: TGTGCCAGCAGCTTAGCCGTTGGAATGGACGGAGCTTTCTTT. It encodes CASSLAVGMDGAFF. The full variable domain, with the rest looked up from reference TRBV7-6 and TRBJ1-1, is GAGVSQSPRYKVTKRGQDVALRCDPISGHVSLYWYRQALGQGPEFLTYFNYEAQQDKSGLPNDRFSAERPEGSISTLTIQRTEQRDSAMYRCASSLAVGMDGAFFGQGTRLTVV.

CDR3 nucleotide sequence: TGTGCCAGCAGCGTAAGGGGGATAGAGACCCAGTACTTC. It is translated as CASSVRGIETQYF. V usage is TRBV7-8 and J usage is TRBJ2-5; a possible D gene is TRBD1 (6 bases). The CDR3 loop spans 13 amino acids. The V end lost 5 bases, the J end lost 4 bases, and 11 bases lay between the germline ends. CDR1 and CDR2 from the germline V gene are SGHVS and FQNEAQ.

CDR3 sequence reads: CASSLSQGEDTQYF. The DNA of the CDR3 is TGTGCCAGCAGTTTATCCCAGGGTGAAGATACGCAGTATTTT. The chain has TRBV28 and TRBJ2-3, with a tentative D call TRBD1 (5 bases). CDR1 MDHEN and CDR2 SYDVKM come from the germline V gene. V dropped 1 base and J dropped 5 bases, with 10 bases sitting between them. This CDR3 has 14 residues.

V is TRBV9 and J is TRBJ1-5, with TRBD1 as a possible D gene (5 bases). The V and J ends lost 4 bases and 1 base respectively, with 9 bases between them. CDR1 is SGDLS and CDR2 is YYNGEE in the germline V gene. The CDR3 is 14 amino acids. Here the CDR3 DNA reads TGTGCCAGCAGCCTGGAGGGGAGCAATCAGCCCCAGCATTTT. Translating gives CASSLEGSNQPQHF.

The rearrangement uses TRBV4-1 and TRBJ2-2; 7 bases line up with TRBD2. V gave up 4 bases and J gave up 3 bases; unmatched junction bases: 5. This CDR3 contains 15 residues. Germline V CDR1 and CDR2: MGHRA, YSYEKL. Here the CDR3 reads CASSRSGDDTGELFF. Here the CDR3 DNA reads TGCGCCAGCAGCCGAAGCGGGGACGACACCGGGGAGCTGTTTTTT.

The chain joins TRBV29-1 to TRBJ1-2; D is undetermined. Per germline, CDR1 SQVTM and CDR2 ANQGSEA. The CDR3 covers 11 residues. V was clipped by 1 base and J by 7 bases, with 7 bases between them. The CDR3, as DNA: TGCAGCGTTGAAGGAAGGGCTGGCTACACCTTC. It is translated as CSVEGRAGYTF.

The rearrangement uses TRBV7-9 and TRBJ2-1; 9 nucleotides line up with TRBD2. The CDR3 sequence is 14 residues long. Germline V lookup: CDR1 SEHNR, CDR2 FQNEAQ (reference sequence). Trimming removed 5 bases from V and 9 bases from J; junction bases left unmatched: 8. CDR3 sequence (DNA): TGTGCCAGCAGCACCGGGACTAGCAGGACTGAGCAGTTCTTC. Protein product: CASSTGTSRTEQFF.

The chain carries TRBV29-1 and TRBJ2-7, with TRBD2 as a possible D gene (5 bases). In germline, CDR1 is SQVTM, CDR2 ANQGSEA. This CDR3 spans 14 amino acids. V lost 2 bases, J lost 0 bases, and 11 bases lay in between. CDR3 bases: TGCAGCGTTGAACCAGCGGTGACCTCCTACGAGCAGTACTTC. The encoded protein is CSVEPAVTSYEQYF.

The CDR3, as DNA: TGCGCCAGCAGTGAGGATCCCGGGGAGCTGTTTTTT. As protein: CASSEDPGELFF. This chain uses TRBV10-2 with TRBJ2-2; no definite D call. Deletions cut 2 bases from V and 6 bases from J, with 4 bases between. Germline V gene data show CDR1 as WSHSY and CDR2 as SAAADI. The CDR3 length is 12 residues.

The chain carries TRBV29-1 and TRBJ2-7; D possibly uses TRBD1 or TRBD2 (6 bases each). CDR3 length: 14 amino acids. Germline assignment: CDR1 SQVTM and CDR2 ANQGSEA. V lost 2 bases and J 6 bases, leaving 17 bases between the germline ends. In nucleotides, the CDR3 is TGCAGCGTTGAAATATACGGAGGGGGTGTCGAGCAGTACTTC. It encodes CSVEIYGGGVEQYF.

The genes are TRBV4-1 and TRBJ2-3; D gene uncertain. Looked up from germline, CDR1 is MGHRA and CDR2 is YSYEKL. The CDR3 has 11 residues. V was cut by 6 bases and J by 6 bases, with 7 bases left in between. This chain's CDR3 is CASSARDTQYF. The CDR3 bases are TGCGCCAGCAGTGCACGGGATACGCAGTATTTT.

In its sample, this clone was seen a few times. CDR3 amino acids: CASSLSTGRNTEAFF. CDR3 sequence (DNA): TGTGCCAGCAGTTTATCGACGGGGAGAAACACTGAAGCTTTCTTT. This rearrangement joins TRBV27 to TRBJ1-1; D remains ambiguous. The length of the CDR3 is 15 residues. Germline assignment: CDR1 MNHEY and CDR2 SMNVEV (reference sequence). V lost 0 bases and J 2 bases, leaving 10 bases between the germline ends.